These 10 T cell receptor beta chains came from one sample sequenced in a study of T cell responses to AZD1222 COVID-19 vaccine. The assay was immunoSEQ multiplex PCR, and TCRdb's table has in-frame clones only and misses some. The sample has approximately 130,000 clones, around 89% seen once; the top ten hold over 8.5%. Sequenced here: peripheral blood, sampled on day 0 of MenACWY control vaccination. These receptors all stem from an adult in good health.

The J gene is TRBJ2-5, the V gene TRBV5-1; no definite D call. Trimming stripped 0 bases from V and 5 bases from J, with 14 bases between. CDR1 SGHRS and CDR2 YFSETQ come from the germline V gene. The CDR3 covers 15 residues. Here the CDR3 reads CASSLALSVGETQYF. CDR3 DNA sequence: TGCGCCAGCAGCTTGGCCTTAAGCGTTGGGGAGACCCAGTACTTC.

This clone has a handful of counts. This sequence joins TRBV9 and TRBJ2-4; tentatively, D is TRBD2 (6 bases). Germline loops: CDR1 SGDLS, CDR2 YYNGEE. Between the trimmed V and J ends, which lost 0 bases and 0 bases, there was a span of 13 bases. The CDR3 spans 17 residues. This chain's CDR3 is CASSVEGSGVAKNIQYF. In nucleotides, the CDR3 is TGTGCCAGCAGCGTAGAGGGTAGCGGAGTAGCCAAAAACATTCAGTACTTC.

The gene calls are TRBV6-2 or TRBV6-3 and TRBJ1-5; no definite D call. V was cut by 2 bases and J by 4 bases, with 9 bases left in between. The CDR3 extends over 14 amino acids. Germline V gives CDR1 MNHEY, CDR2 SVGEGT. As DNA, the CDR3 is TGTGCCAGCAGTTACGATCCGGGAAATCAGCCCCAGCATTTT. It translates to CASSYDPGNQPQHF.

V usage is TRBV7-2 and J usage is TRBJ2-1; 10 bases agree with TRBD2. This CDR3 is built from 16 residues. The junction had 7 bases not matched to a gene; V was cut back by 5 bases and J by 3 bases. Germline V gives CDR1 SGHTA, CDR2 FQGNSA. CDR3 region: CASSPRRLAGYNEQFF. In DNA form, the CDR3 reads TGTGCCAGCAGCCCACGGAGACTAGCGGGCTACAATGAGCAGTTCTTC.

The CDR3 sequence is CASSAQAGAPTDTQYF. The CDR3 bases are TGTGCCAGCAGTGCCCAAGCAGGAGCCCCCACAGATACGCAGTATTTT. The chain carries TRBV2 and TRBJ2-3; no firm D call. The V end was cut by 4 bases, the J end by 2 bases, with 16 bases between. The CDR3 contains 16 residues. The germline CDR1 and CDR2 sequences are SNHLY and FYNNEI.

This chain links TRBV2 with TRBJ1-1; D remains unclear. Trimming pared 5 bases from V and 1 base from J, leaving 5 bases between. The CDR3 totals 12 residues. The germline V gene has CDR1 SNHLY and CDR2 FYNNEI. The CDR3 reads CASSTGNTEAFF. In DNA form, the CDR3 reads TGTGCCAGCAGTACGGGGAACACTGAAGCTTTCTTT.

The chain is built from TRBV3-1 (or the pseudogene TRBV3-2) and TRBJ2-7; D unclear. The V gene lost 4 bases and the J gene lost 6 bases, with 7 bases spanning the gap. The CDR3 extends over 11 amino acids. In germline, CDR1 is LGHDT, CDR2 YNNKEL (reference sequence). The CDR3 nucleotides read TGTGCCAGCAGCCTCCTGGGCGAGCAGTACTTC. Translation: CASSLLGEQYF.

Here the CDR3 DNA reads TGTGCCAGCACGCCCCAGGGGGCGGTGGGCAATCAGCCCCAGCATTTT. Its translation is CASTPQGAVGNQPQHF. V is TRBV27 and J is TRBJ1-5, with 8 nucleotides matching TRBD1. The V gene end was trimmed by 7 bases and the J gene end by 2 bases; junction bases not matched to a gene: 10. This CDR3 has 16 residues. CDR1 is MNHEY, CDR2 SMNVEV, per germline (reference sequence).

The chain joins TRBV7-9 to TRBJ2-1, with unresolved D. The CDR3 runs to 17 residues. Germline V gene lookup returns CDR1 SEHNR and CDR2 FQNEAQ (reference sequence). V was clipped by 5 bases and J by 3 bases, with 20 bases between them. This CDR3 reads CASSPRVGVGYYNEQFF. The CDR3 nucleotides are TGTGCCAGCAGCCCCCGGGTGGGTGTCGGTTACTACAATGAGCAGTTCTTC.

This clone was observed a handful of times. The chain joins TRBV19 to TRBJ2-7; D is unresolved. The germline V gene has CDR1 LNHDA and CDR2 SQIVND (reference sequence). The CDR3 totals 14 residues. V was cut by 5 bases and J by 4 bases, with 15 bases left in between. This chain's CDR3 is CASSPPTEPYEQYF. DNA for the CDR3: TGTGCCAGTAGTCCCCCCACGGAACCATACGAGCAGTACTTC.